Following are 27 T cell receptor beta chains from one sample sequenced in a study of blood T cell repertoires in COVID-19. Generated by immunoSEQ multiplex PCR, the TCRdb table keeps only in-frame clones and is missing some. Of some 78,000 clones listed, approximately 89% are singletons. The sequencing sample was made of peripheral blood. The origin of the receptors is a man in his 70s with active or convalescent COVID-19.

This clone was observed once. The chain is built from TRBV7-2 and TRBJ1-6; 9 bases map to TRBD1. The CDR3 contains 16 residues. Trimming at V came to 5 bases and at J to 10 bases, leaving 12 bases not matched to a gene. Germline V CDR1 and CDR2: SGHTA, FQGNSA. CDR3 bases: TGTGCCAGCAGCCCCTACCGGGACAGGGTTGGGTCACCCCTCCACTTT. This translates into CASSPYRDRVGSPLHF.

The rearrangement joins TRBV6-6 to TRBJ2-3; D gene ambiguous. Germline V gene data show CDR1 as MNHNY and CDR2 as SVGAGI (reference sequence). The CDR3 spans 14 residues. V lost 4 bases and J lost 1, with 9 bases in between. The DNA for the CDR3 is TGTGCCAGCAGTTCCCTTTTCCGCACAGATACGCAGTATTTT. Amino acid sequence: CASSSLFRTDTQYF.

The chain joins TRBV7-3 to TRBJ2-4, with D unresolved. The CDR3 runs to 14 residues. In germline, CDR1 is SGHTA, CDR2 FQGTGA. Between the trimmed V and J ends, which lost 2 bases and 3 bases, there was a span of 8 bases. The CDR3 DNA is TGTGCCAGCAGCTTACTAGGTGGCAAAAACATTCAGTACTTC. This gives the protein CASSLLGGKNIQYF.

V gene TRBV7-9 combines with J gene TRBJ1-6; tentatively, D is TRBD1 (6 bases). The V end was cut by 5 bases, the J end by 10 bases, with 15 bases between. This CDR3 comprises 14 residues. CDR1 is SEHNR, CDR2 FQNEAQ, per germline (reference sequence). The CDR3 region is CASSRSGAESPLHF. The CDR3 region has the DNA TGTGCCAGCAGCCGTTCAGGGGCTGAGTCACCCCTCCACTTT.

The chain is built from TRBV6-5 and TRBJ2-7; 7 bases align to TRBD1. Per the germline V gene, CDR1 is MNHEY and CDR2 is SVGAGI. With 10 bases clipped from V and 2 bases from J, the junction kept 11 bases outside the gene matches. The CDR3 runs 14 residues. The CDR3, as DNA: TGTGCCACCCGGGTCCGGGACAGCACCTACGAGCAGTACTTC. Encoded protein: CATRVRDSTYEQYF.

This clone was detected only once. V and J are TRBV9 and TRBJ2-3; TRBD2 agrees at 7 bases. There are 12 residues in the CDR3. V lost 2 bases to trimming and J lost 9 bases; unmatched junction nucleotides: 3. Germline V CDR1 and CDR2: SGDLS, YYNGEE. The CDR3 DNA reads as TGTGCCAGCAGCGTCAGCGGGGTGACGCAGTATTTT. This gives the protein CASSVSGVTQYF.

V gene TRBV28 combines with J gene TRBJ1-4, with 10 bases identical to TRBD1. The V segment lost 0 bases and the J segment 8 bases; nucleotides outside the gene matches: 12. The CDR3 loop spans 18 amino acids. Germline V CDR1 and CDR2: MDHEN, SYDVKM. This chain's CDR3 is CASSLWPRQGARLEKLFF. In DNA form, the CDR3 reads TGTGCCAGCAGTTTATGGCCGAGACAGGGGGCTCGGTTAGAAAAACTGTTTTTT.

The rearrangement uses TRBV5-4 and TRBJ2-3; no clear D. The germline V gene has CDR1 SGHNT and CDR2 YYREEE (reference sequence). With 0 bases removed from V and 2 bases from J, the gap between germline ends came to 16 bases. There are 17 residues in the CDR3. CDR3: CASSLVLNPTNTDTQYF. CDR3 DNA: TGTGCCAGCAGCTTGGTACTAAACCCTACCAACACAGATACGCAGTATTTT.

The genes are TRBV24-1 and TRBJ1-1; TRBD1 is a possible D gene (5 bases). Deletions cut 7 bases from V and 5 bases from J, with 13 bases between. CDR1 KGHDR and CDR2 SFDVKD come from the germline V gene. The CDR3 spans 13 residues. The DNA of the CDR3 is TGTGCCACCAGCGCGCCGGGGGATACTGAAGCTTTCTTT. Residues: CATSAPGDTEAFF.

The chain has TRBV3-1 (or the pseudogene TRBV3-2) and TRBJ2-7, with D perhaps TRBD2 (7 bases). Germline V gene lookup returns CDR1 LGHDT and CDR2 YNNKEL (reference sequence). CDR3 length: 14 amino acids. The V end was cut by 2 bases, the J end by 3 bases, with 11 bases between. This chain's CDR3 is CASSQIRGGYEQYF. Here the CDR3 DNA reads TGTGCCAGCAGCCAAATTAGGGGGGGCTACGAGCAGTACTTC.

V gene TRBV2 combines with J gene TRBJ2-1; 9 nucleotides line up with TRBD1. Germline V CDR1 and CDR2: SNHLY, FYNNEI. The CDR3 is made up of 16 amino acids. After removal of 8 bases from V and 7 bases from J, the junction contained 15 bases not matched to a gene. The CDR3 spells CASLSRRDRVGNEQFF. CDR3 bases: TGTGCCAGCTTGTCTAGGAGGGACAGGGTTGGAAATGAGCAGTTCTTC.

The CDR3: CASSQISNYGYTF. In nucleotides, the CDR3 is TGTGCCAGCTCGCAGATTTCAAACTATGGCTACACCTTC. The chain has TRBV2 and TRBJ1-2; D uncertain. The V end lost 8 bases, the J end lost 2 bases, and 12 bases lay between the germline ends. The germline V gene encodes CDR1 SNHLY and CDR2 FYNNEI. The CDR3 consists of 13 residues.

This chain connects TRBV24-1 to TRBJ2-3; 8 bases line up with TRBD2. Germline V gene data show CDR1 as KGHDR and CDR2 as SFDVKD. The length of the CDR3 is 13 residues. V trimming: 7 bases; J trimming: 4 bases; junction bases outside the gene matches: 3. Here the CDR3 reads CATSGGAADTQYF. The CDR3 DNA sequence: TGTGCCACCAGCGGGGGGGCCGCAGATACGCAGTATTTT.

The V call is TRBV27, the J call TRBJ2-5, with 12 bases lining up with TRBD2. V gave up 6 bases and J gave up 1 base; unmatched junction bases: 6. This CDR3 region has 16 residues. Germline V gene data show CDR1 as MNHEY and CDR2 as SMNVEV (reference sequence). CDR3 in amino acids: CASSQLAGGPQETQYF. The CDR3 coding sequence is TGTGCCAGCAGCCAACTAGCGGGGGGTCCCCAAGAGACCCAGTACTTC.

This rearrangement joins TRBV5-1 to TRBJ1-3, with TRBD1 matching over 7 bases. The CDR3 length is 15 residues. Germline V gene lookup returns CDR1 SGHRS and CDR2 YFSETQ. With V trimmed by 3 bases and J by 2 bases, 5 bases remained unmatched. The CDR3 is CASSSSGTAGNTIYF. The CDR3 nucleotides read TGCGCCAGCAGCTCCTCAGGGACAGCTGGAAACACCATATATTTT.

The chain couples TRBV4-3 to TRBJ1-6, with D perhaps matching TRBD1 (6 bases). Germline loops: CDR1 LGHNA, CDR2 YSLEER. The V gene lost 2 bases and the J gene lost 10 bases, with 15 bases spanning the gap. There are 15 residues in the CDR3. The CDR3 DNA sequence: TGCGCCAGCAGCCAAAGCGCACAGGGCCACTCACCCCTCCACTTT. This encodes CASSQSAQGHSPLHF.

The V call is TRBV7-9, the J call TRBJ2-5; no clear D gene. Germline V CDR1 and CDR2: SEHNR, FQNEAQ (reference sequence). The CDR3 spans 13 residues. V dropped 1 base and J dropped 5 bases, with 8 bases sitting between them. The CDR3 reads CASSLGNGETQYF. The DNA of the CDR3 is TGTGCCAGCAGCTTAGGTAACGGGGAGACCCAGTACTTC.

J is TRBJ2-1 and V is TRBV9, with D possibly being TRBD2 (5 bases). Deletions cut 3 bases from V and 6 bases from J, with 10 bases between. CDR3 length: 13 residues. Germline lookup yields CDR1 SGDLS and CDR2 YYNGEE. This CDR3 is CASSATSFNEQFF. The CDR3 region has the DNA TGTGCCAGCAGCGCAACTAGTTTCAATGAGCAGTTCTTC.

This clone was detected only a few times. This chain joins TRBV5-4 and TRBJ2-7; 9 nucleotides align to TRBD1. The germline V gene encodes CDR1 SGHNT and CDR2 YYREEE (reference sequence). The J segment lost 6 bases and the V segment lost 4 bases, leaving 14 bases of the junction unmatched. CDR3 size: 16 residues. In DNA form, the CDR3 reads TGTGCCAGCAGCCATGCCGGGACAGGGATCGTGGGCGAGCAGTACTTC. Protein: CASSHAGTGIVGEQYF. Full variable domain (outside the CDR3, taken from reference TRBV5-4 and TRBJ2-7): ETGVTQSPTHLIKTRGQQVTLRCSSQSGHNTVSWYQQALGQGPQFIFQYYREEENGRGNFPPRFSGLQFPNYSSELNVNALELDDSALYLCASSHAGTGIVGEQYFGPGTRLTVT.

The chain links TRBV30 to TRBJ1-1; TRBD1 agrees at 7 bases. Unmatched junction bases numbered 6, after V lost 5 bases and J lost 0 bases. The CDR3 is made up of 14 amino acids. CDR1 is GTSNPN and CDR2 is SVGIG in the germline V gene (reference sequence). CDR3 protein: CAWHHGTVNTEAFF. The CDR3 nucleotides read TGTGCCTGGCATCACGGGACAGTGAACACTGAAGCTTTCTTT.

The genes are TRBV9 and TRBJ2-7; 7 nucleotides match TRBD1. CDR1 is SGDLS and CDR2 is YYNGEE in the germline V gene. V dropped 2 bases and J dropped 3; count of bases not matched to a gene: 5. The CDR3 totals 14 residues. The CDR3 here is CASSVSPGGYEQYF. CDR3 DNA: TGTGCCAGCAGCGTTAGTCCAGGGGGCTACGAGCAGTACTTC. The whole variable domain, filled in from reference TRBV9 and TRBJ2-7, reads DSGVTQTPKHLITATGQRVTLRCSPRSGDLSVYWYQQSLDQGLQFLIQYYNGEERAKGNILERFSAQQFPDLHSELNLSSLELGDSALYFCASSVSPGGYEQYFGPGTRLTVT.

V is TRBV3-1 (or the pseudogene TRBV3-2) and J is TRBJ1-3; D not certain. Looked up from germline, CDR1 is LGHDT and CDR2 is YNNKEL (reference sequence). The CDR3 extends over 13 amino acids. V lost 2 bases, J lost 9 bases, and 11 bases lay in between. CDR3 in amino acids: CASSQTHRGTIYF. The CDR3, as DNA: TGTGCCAGCAGCCAAACGCATCGCGGCACCATATATTTT.

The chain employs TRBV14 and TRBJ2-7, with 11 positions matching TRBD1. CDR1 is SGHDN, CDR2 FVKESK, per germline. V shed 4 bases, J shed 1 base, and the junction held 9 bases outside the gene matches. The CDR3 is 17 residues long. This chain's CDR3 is CASSRSLGQGGSYEQYF. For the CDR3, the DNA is TGTGCCAGCAGCCGCTCCTTGGGACAGGGGGGTTCCTACGAGCAGTACTTC.

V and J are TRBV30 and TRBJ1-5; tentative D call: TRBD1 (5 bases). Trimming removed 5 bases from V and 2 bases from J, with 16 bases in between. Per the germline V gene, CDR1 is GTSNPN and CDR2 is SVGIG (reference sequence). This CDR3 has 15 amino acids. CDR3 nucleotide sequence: TGTGCCTGGGACTCGGGGAGGGGCGGCAATCAGCCCCAGCATTTT. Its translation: CAWDSGRGGNQPQHF.

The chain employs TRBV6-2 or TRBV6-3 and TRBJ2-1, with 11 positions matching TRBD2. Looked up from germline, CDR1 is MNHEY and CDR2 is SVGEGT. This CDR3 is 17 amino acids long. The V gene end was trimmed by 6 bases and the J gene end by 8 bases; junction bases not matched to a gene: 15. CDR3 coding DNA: TGTGCCAGCAGCAGCACTAGCGGGGGCCCCCTGTTGGATGAGCAGTTCTTC. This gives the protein CASSSTSGGPLLDEQFF.

The CDR3 loop reads CASTPGGGREKLFF. In DNA form, the CDR3 reads TGTGCCAGCACCCCGGGAGGGGGCAGGGAAAAACTGTTTTTT. V usage is TRBV7-6 and J usage is TRBJ1-4; 7 bases line up with TRBD1. This CDR3 comprises 14 residues. Trimming at V came to 7 bases and at J to 8 bases, leaving 10 bases not matched to a gene. Germline V gives CDR1 SGHVS, CDR2 FNYEAQ.

The DNA for the CDR3 is TGCGCCAGCAGCCAAGAGGAGATTCTTGGCTACACCTTC. This gives the protein CASSQEEILGYTF. The chain has TRBV4-1 and TRBJ1-2; D not resolved. Trimming cost V 0 bases and J 7 bases, with 9 bases left between them. CDR1 and CDR2 (germline): MGHRA, YSYEKL. CDR3 size: 13 residues.